The rows below give T cell receptor beta chains drawn from one sample of a study of vaccination effects on CD4 cells after COVID-19. Some clones are missing from TCRdb's copy, which holds only in-frame ones; the method was immunoSEQ multiplex PCR. The repertoire includes approximately 26,000 clones, almost 70% of them detected once, and approximately 8% sits in the top ten. The antigens of these receptors remain unknown. Sequenced material: CD4+ T cells from PBMCs cultured with SARS-CoV-2 spike peptides, taken after COVID-19 vaccination. Receptors originate from a human donor who received a COVID-19 vaccine. The conserved cysteine and the conserved F or W are not part of the CDR3 here.

TRBV19 | ASSRTGWGLAVNTGELF
TRBV7-9 | ASSFGQGGTYGYT
TRBV9 | ASSVGAVGTDTQY
TRBV10-1 | ASSEAGLSQPQH
TRBV4-2 | ASSPRLGPLYEQY
TRBV3-1/TRBV3-2 | ASSAGGGAYNEQF
TRBV29-1 | SVTSRQVTDTQY
TRBV7-2 | ASRASGGFYEQY
TRBV19 | ASSPRLPEAF
TRBV11-2 | ASSLTSGRAGELF
TRBV6-1 | ASSGNPGAQNNEQF
TRBV19 | ASSIDRSGSYNEQF
TRBV14 | ASSQGLRGTEAF
TRBV3-1/TRBV3-2 | ASEPGQGALGYGYT
TRBV6-1 | ASSHGGINSAF
TRBV11-2 | ASSWGTGSNQPQH
TRBV6-5 | ASSFTDRTEKLF
TRBV3-1/TRBV3-2 | ASSQSPIAGVARTGELF
TRBV5-4 | ASSLAQLAGGYSYNEQF
TRBV5-5 | ASSSRGQGNEAF
TRBV10-2 | ASSHAYGASNYGYT
TRBV29-1 | SVEFLPSWMVNEQF
TRBV20-1 | SASTGDYQPQH
TRBV6-5 | ASYLGGQNTGELF